This TCR beta chain was profiled in a study of cytomegalovirus exposure and HLA in healthy donors (dated by TCRdb to about 2017). Background for the entire study: An earlier analysis of more than 550 of the donors reported approximately 260 Gb of sequence data and about 120 million unique TCR beta sequences obtained from around 170 million T cells. About 300 gigabases of sequencing data and approximately 85 million unique TCR sequences were included in an early release covering several hundred HLA-typed donors. Of the roughly 390 genotyped donors, roughly 80% were placed in the genetic ancestry cluster associated with self-reported Caucasian donors. The study was designed to test whether signatures of past pathogen exposure could be identified by cataloging public T cell receptors. The study profiled the T cell repertoires of 500 to 800 subjects by immunosequencing and related them to cytomegalovirus serostatus. Along with the approximately 700-subject first cohort, a separate validation cohort of over a hundred different subjects was used. To predict cytomegalovirus infection status, the study combined high-throughput TCR immunosequencing, statistical association of individual TCRs with disease status, and machine learning. A later analysis re-examined previously published TCR beta repertoires from more than 600 donors and added high-resolution HLA genotyping to investigate patterns of TCR occurrence. The later analysis used no new phenotypic data to find candidate immune exposures, relying instead on TCR beta sequences and their occurrence across donors. In an earlier analysis of about 590 of the donors, high-throughput TCR beta sequencing was used to judge whether each TCR beta V gene segment behaved as functional or pseudogenic. Donor age, sex, ethnicity and CMV serostatus were collected together with the repertoire data. A later genetic analysis took genome-wide SNP genotypes for 398 of the 666 donors and used that subset as a discovery cohort. All discovery cohort repertoires had been generated on a single sequencing platform. Class I and class II HLA loci were covered by the typing at four-digit resolution. Typing coverage differed by locus: A, B, C, DRB1 and DQB1 were typed in about 629-630 donors, DQA1 in approximately 520, DPA1 in over 600, and DPB1 in 450 to 480. A handful of DR-DQ haplotypes were handled as single units for association and clustering because linkage in the cohort was strong. On average, around 240,000 unique TCR beta nucleotide sequences were sequenced per donor among fewer than 500 genotyped donors of the cohort, with roughly 19% of those sequences being non-productive. Study-wide conclusions, independent of this receptor: Because the 87-base-pair reads could not distinguish some IMGT-functional V segments, including TRBV6-2 and TRBV6-3, those segments were excluded. In a later analysis, 15,000 to 20,000 TCR beta sequences were associated with specific HLA alleles at a false discovery rate of 0.05. The classifier was reported to diagnose cytomegalovirus status with high specificity and sensitivity in both the original cohort and the validation cohort. It was suggested by the authors that the approach could potentially be generalized to other disease states and immunological phenotypes. Because HLA typing was missing for some donors at each locus, association tests included only the typed subset. In a later analysis, the rate of TCR association differed among HLA loci, with DRB1 alleles having the most associated TCRs and HLA-C alleles having the fewest. A few of the identified cytomegalovirus-associated TCR beta chains were confirmed in vitro to be specific for cytomegalovirus antigens. Sequencing depth was assumed to be roughly uniform across donors in the presence/absence analyses, though that assumption may not hold. Compared with equally common non-associated chains, HLA-associated TCR beta chains in a later analysis were more clonally expanded and had lower generation probabilities. A group of highly shared sequence variants was considered likely to be a technical artifact of the sequencing pipeline. A later analysis reported that several top co-occurrence clusters appeared linked to parvovirus B19, influenza, CMV and Epstein-Barr virus. When HLA alleles, especially DR and DQ, strongly co-occurred, TCR associations were difficult to assign to individual alleles. Most TCR sequences were observed very rarely across donors, whereas some public TCRs were present in many individuals. A further reported finding was that TCR beta sequences accurately predicted the HLA-A and HLA-B alleles for most subjects in the first cohort. This cohort had only TCR beta chains sequenced, and the lack of alpha or paired-chain data limited which features could be detected. Linkage disequilibrium might explain the correlated functional status among segregating V segments, but an unknown experimental factor could not be ruled out. Because counts were too low, seventeen rarely observed V segments, including chromosome 9 orphons, were excluded from the earlier analysis of 587 of the donors. The study listed approximately 150 TCR beta chains as associated with cytomegalovirus. The only immune exposure information available for the cohort was CMV serostatus. Broadly in line with IMGT annotations, most TCR beta V segments showed up in productive rearrangements about 87% or about 30% of the time in an earlier analysis of several hundred of the donors. In a later genetic analysis, fewer N-insertions in productive TCRs were reported among donors in an Asian-associated ancestry cluster than the roughly 640-donor mean. A later analysis found that most CMV-associated TCR beta chains appeared HLA-restricted, with HLA associations seemingly driven largely by CMV exposure. In a later genetic analysis, a missense DCLRE1C variant was associated with V-gene and J-gene trimming of TCR beta chains, and the association was replicated in an independent cohort.

The cohort comprised several hundred healthy bone marrow donors. At the time of sampling, all cohort members were nominally healthy, though unrecorded immune exposures were likely present. The donor was CMV seropositive and belonged to the group of 270 or so seropositive cohort members. Each donor provided a peripheral blood sample, and peripheral blood mononuclear cells were used for TCR beta sequencing. The Qiagen DNeasy Blood Extraction Kit was used to extract genomic DNA from the blood cell samples. The CDR3 runs 16 amino acids, cysteine and phenylalanine included. The entry retains the CDR3 DNA only, 48 bases that are in frame from base 1. Libraries were built with the immunoSEQ multiplex PCR assay. For the multiplex PCR, a mixture combining 60 forward primers for TCR Vbeta segments and 13 reverse primers for TCR Jbeta segments was used. Amplification of the CDR3 region of rearranged TCR beta genes was performed with a multiplex PCR assay on genomic DNA. On the Illumina HiSeq System, the amplified TCR beta libraries were sequenced as 87-base-pair reads. For the original study's pipeline: A later analysis counted 75 million to 100 million unique TCR beta chains across the approximately 700 repertoires, and some 11 million of these chains were shared by at least two donors. Raw reads were error-corrected and collapsed into unique sequences by a nearest-neighbor algorithm in which closely related sequences were merged to remove PCR and sequencing errors. To assign V, D and J gene segments, CDR3 sequences were aligned to IMGT reference sequences. For a sequence to be retained, a match of at least six nucleotides to both a V gene segment and a J gene segment was required. Rearrangements were classified as productive when the CDR3 lacked stop codons and remained in frame with V and J, and all other rearrangements were classified as non-productive. Following IMGT convention, CDR3 was defined as the stretch from the second conserved V-encoded cysteine to the conserved J-encoded phenylalanine. Sequences without an unambiguous match to a single V gene segment were excluded from the earlier analysis of 450 to 750 of the donors. In an earlier analysis of some 590 of the donors, a V segment was called functional when productive rearrangements were above 56.7%, and segregating when the standard deviation between donors exceeded 5%. A statistical classification framework was built to diagnose cytomegalovirus status from the catalog of TCR beta chain sequences. V and J gene assignment, in a later analysis, came from comparing TCR nucleotide sequences with IMGT/GENE-DB human TR gene sequences. Using the TCRdist pipeline, a later analysis assigned CDR3 sequences along with most-parsimonious VDJ recombination scenarios. In a later analysis, each TCR beta chain was defined by its CDR3 amino acid sequence together with its V-gene family, and reads lacking a unique V-gene family were excluded. A later analysis removed roughly 590 highly shared, low-generation-probability nucleotide sequences to deal with suspected cross-contamination and a sequencing artifact. For each public chain, a later analysis derived a clonal expansion index from normalized ranks of inferred template counts within each repertoire. In a later analysis, generation probabilities were computed using a VDJ recombination model fitted to out-of-frame rearrangements, and the results were checked against IGoR. Hypergeometric tests were used in a later analysis to score TCR-TCR, TCR-HLA and TCR-CMV co-occurrence, with a repertoire-size bias correction applied to the TCR pairs. To estimate false discovery rates, a later analysis permuted the HLA or CMV assignments 20 times. In a later analysis, co-occurring TCRs were grouped using DBSCAN, with TCRdist sequence similarity added in when clustering inside HLA-allele-positive subsets. Repertoires with fewer than 30,000 or more than 120,000 public chains, plus five repertoires with anomalous nucleotide sharing, were excluded from co-occurrence clustering. Held by TCRdb, this immuneACCESS table contains in-frame sequences only and omits some clones. Under half of the omission traces to an unresolved V gene where checked; the cause of the rest is unknown. V and J calls and clone size are copied from that table; D and trimming were computed from the DNA. The record for this sample contains 150,000 to 200,000 clones. The ten biggest clones cover approximately 0.8% of the sample.

Note on this clone: The antigen it binds to is not known.

This clonotype was sampled from a woman between 18 and 30 years old in good health and CMV-seropositive. This receptor chain uses TRBV21-1 and TRBJ1-3; TRBD1 reflects the table's D call only, with no check against the DNA. TRBV21-1 is a recognized pseudogene. The source material was PBMCs. The CDR3 region has the sequence CASSEQGIDSGNTIYF. The sequence in DNA is TGTGCCAGCAGCGAGCAGGGTATTGACTCTGGAAACACCATATATTTT.